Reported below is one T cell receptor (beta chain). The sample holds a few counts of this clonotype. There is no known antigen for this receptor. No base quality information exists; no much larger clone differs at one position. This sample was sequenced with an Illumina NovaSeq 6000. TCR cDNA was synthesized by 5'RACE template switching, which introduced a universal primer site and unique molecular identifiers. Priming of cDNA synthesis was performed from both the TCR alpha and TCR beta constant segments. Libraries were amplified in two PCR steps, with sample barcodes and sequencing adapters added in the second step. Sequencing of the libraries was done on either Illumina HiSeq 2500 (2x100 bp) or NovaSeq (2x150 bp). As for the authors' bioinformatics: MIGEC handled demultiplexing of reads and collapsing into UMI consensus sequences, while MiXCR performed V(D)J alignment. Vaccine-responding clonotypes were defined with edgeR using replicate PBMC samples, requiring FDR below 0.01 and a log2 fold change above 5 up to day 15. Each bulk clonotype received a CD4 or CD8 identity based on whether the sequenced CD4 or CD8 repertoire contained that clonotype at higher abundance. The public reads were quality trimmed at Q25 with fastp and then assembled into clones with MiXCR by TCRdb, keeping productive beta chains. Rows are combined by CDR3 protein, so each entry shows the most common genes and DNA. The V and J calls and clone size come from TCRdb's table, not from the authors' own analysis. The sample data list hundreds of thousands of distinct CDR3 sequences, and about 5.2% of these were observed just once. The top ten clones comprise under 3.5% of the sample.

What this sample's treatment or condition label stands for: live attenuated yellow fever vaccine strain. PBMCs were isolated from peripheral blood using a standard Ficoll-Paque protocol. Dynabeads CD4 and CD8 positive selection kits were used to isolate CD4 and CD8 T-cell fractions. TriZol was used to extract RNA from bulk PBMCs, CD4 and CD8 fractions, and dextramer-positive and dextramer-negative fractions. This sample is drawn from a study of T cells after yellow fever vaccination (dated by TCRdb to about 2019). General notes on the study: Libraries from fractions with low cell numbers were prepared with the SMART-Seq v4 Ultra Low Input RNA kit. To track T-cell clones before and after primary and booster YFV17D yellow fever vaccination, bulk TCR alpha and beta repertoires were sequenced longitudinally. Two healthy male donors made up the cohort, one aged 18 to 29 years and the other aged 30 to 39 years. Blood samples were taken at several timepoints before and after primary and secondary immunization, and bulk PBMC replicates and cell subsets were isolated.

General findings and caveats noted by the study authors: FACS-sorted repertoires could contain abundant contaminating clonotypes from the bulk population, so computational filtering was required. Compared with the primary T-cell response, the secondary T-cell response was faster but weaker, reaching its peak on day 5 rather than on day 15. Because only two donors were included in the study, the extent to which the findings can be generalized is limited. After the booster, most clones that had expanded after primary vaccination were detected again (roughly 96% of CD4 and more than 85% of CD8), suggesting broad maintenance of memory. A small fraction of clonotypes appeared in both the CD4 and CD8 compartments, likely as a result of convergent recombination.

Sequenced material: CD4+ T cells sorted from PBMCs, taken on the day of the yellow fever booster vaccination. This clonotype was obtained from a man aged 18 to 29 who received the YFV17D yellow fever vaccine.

CDR3 protein: CASSLLRSAGGPGDTQYF. In nucleotide form, the sequence is TGTGCCAGCAGCTTATTGCGCTCAGCGGGGGGGCCGGGAGATACGCAGTATTTT. The rearrangement joined TRBV7-6 to TRBJ2-3, with 10 junctional bases fitting TRBD2. The CDR3 runs 18 amino acids, cysteine and phenylalanine included. Only the CDR3 DNA is retained, 54 bases long and in frame from the first base. The germline V gene gives CDR1 as SGHVS and CDR2 as FNYEAQ. V lost 2 bases and J lost 5 bases, and the count of bases not matched to a germline gene is 13.